Listed below are T cell receptor beta chains from one sample, sequenced in a study of response to subunit inactivated influenza vaccine. Using its own MiXCR run on the RT-PCR reads, TCRdb lists one record per CDR3 protein. The table has roughly 500,000 distinct CDR3 sequences, 15% to 20% seen once. The sample was CD4+ T cells sorted from PBMCs, taken around 25 months after vaccination. The receptors come from a man between 50 and 69 years old who received an inactivated influenza vaccine. Both conserved end residues are part of each CDR3. A D gene is named only where the DNA matches it firmly. Rows give clone size only sometimes, using once, few, many, or a class for an expanded clone.

clone_size	j_call	d_call	v_call	cdr3_aa	cdr3_nt
NA	TRBJ1-2	TRBD1	TRBV3-1	CASSQAPLGTGGYGYTF	TGTGCCAGCAGCCAAGCCCCCCTCGGGACAGGGGGCTATGGCTACACCTTC
few	TRBJ1-1	NA	TRBV12-3/TRBV12-4	CASSRSGGLAFF	TGTGCCAGCAGTAGGTCGGGAGGGTTGGCTTTCTTT
NA	TRBJ1-2	TRBD1	TRBV9	CASSVEAGQTYGYTF	TGTGCCAGCAGCGTAGAGGCGGGACAGACGTATGGCTACACCTTC
NA	TRBJ2-1	NA	TRBV7-2	CASSLVSVQKAPQFF	TGTGCCAGCAGCTTAGTCTCGGTACAGAAGGCCCCGCAGTTCTTC
few	TRBJ1-1	TRBD1	TRBV5-1	CASSRGTDTHTEAFF	TGCGCCAGCAGCCGCGGGACAGACACACACACTGAAGCTTTCTTT
few	TRBJ2-7	NA	TRBV7-8	CASSPRRASLYEQYF	TGTGCCAGCAGCCCCCGTCGGGCGAGCCTATACGAGCAGTACTTC
NA	TRBJ1-4	NA	TRBV5-4	CASSQGRSTNEKLFF	TGTGCCAGCAGCCAGGGCCGTTCAACTAATGAAAAACTGTTTTTT
few	TRBJ1-1	TRBD1	TRBV5-5	CASISDRGQAFF	TGTGCCAGCATCTCAGACAGGGGCCAAGCTTTCTTT
NA	TRBJ2-3	TRBD2	TRBV4-3	CASSQDHSGSRTQYF	TGCGCCAGCAGCCAAGATCATAGCGGGTCCAGGACGCAGTATTTT
NA	TRBJ2-7	NA	TRBV18	CASSPPDGSQYF	TGTGCCAGCTCCCCCCCGGACGGGTCGCAGTACTTC
NA	TRBJ2-4	NA	TRBV15	CATSSNIGGNIQYF	TGTGCCACCAGCTCAAATATTGGGGGGAACATTCAGTACTTC
few	TRBJ1-6	NA	TRBV2	CASSERLHLRSPLHF	TGTGCCAGCAGTGAACGGTTACATTTGAGGTCACCCCTCCACTTT
few	TRBJ1-1	TRBD1	TRBV28	CASSTPGQAERIAEAFF	TGTGCCAGCAGTACCCCGGGACAGGCAGAAAGAATCGCTGAAGCTTTCTTT
NA	TRBJ1-1	NA	TRBV20-1	CSARTGPFTEAFF	TGCAGTGCTAGAACCGGGCCTTTCACTGAAGCTTTCTTT
many	TRBJ2-1	TRBD2	TRBV2	CASSEGTSRVNEQFF	TGTGCCAGCAGTGAGGGGACTAGCCGTGTGAATGAGCAGTTCTTC
NA	TRBJ2-7	NA	TRBV7-2	CASSTYGPNEQYF	TGTGCCAGCAGCACCTACGGACCCAACGAGCAGTACTTC
few	TRBJ2-5	NA	TRBV29-1	CSVVSWEETQYF	TGCAGCGTCGTTAGCTGGGAGGAGACCCAGTACTTC
few	TRBJ2-1	NA	TRBV19	CASTAWDNEQFF	TGTGCCAGCACCGCTTGGGACAATGAGCAGTTCTTC
few	TRBJ2-1	NA	TRBV30	CAWSGNQMSSYNEQFF	TGTGCCTGGAGTGGTAACCAGATGAGCTCCTACAATGAGCAGTTCTTC
few	TRBJ2-7	TRBD1	TRBV5-5	CASSIPGTGAYEQYF	TGTGCCAGCAGCATACCCGGGACAGGGGCCTACGAGCAGTACTTC
many	TRBJ2-7	NA	TRBV12-5	CATSGAGYEQYF	TGTGCTACCTCAGGGGCCGGCTACGAGCAGTACTTC
few	TRBJ1-5	NA	TRBV6-5	CASSYGRGARNQPQHF	TGTGCCAGCAGTTACGGGAGGGGGGCGAGGAATCAGCCCCAGCATTTT
NA	TRBJ2-1	NA	TRBV12-3/TRBV12-4	CASSFSSTREQFF	TGTGCCAGCAGTTTCAGCTCTACGCGTGAGCAGTTCTTC
few	TRBJ2-2	NA	TRBV5-1	CASIGGSTGELFF	TGCGCCAGCATAGGAGGGAGCACCGGGGAGCTGTTTTTT
NA	TRBJ2-3	TRBD2	TRBV20-1	CSARDLASGGRPDTQYF	TGCAGTGCTAGAGATCTGGCTAGCGGGGGGCGTCCAGATACGCAGTATTTT
few	TRBJ2-2	NA	TRBV14	CASSQIYPGELFF	TGTGCCAGCAGCCAGATATATCCCGGGGAGCTGTTTTTT
few	TRBJ1-2	NA	TRBV29-1	CSVEDLAGSYGYTF	TGCAGCGTTGAAGATCTCGCAGGGTCCTATGGCTACACCTTC
NA	TRBJ2-3	NA	TRBV10-3	CAIRRGGFTGSATDTQYF	TGTGCCATCAGAAGAGGGGGGTTTACAGGGTCGGCCACAGATACGCAGTATTTT
NA	TRBJ2-7	NA	TRBV14	CASSPRGPSEQYF	TGTGCCAGCAGCCCCCGGGGGCCGAGCGAGCAGTACTTC
many	TRBJ2-2	NA	TRBV12-3/TRBV12-4	CASSVLSWWAGRSSTGELFF	TGTGCCAGCAGTGTTCTTTCCTGGTGGGCAGGCCGGTCGAGCACCGGGGAGCTGTTTTTT
few	TRBJ1-5	NA	TRBV4-1	CASSQDRLTAGNQPQHF	TGCGCCAGCAGCCAAGATAGGTTGACAGCAGGCAATCAGCCCCAGCATTTT
NA	TRBJ2-2	NA	TRBV20-1	CSGLHPRNTGELFF	TGCAGTGGACTCCATCCGCGAAACACCGGGGAGCTGTTTTTT
few	TRBJ2-7	TRBD1	TRBV14	CASSQVRQGTEQYF	TGTGCCAGCAGCCAAGTGAGACAGGGTACCGAGCAGTACTTC
many	TRBJ1-5	NA	TRBV3-1	CASSQAQGTQPQHF	TGTGCCAGCAGCCAAGCCCAGGGGACTCAGCCCCAGCATTTT
NA	TRBJ1-2	NA	TRBV21-1	CASSKDSTGDIGYTF	TGTGCCAGCAGCAAAGACTCCACAGGGGACATCGGCTACACCTTC
NA	TRBJ2-7	NA	TRBV4-1	CASSQDLGHGIEQYF	TGCGCCAGCAGCCAAGATTTGGGACACGGTATTGAGCAGTACTTC
few	TRBJ2-2	NA	TRBV7-9	CASSFGRTGELFF	TGTGCCAGCAGCTTTGGAAGGACCGGGGAGCTGTTTTTT
NA	TRBJ1-5	NA	TRBV11-2	CASSLDREQPQHF	TGTGCCAGCAGCTTAGATCGGGAGCAGCCCCAGCATTTT
NA	TRBJ1-1	NA	TRBV6-6	CASSEDSSEAFF	TGTGCCAGCAGTGAGGACAGCTCTGAAGCTTTCTTT
many	TRBJ2-7	NA	TRBV7-2	CASSFTQGAYEQYF	TGTGCCAGCAGCTTTACACAGGGAGCCTACGAGCAGTACTTC